This T cell receptor beta chain was recorded in a study of graft-versus-host responses after intestinal transplantation. For the study at large: Anti-thymocyte globulin served as induction for all recipients, who then took tacrolimus and steroids for around 3 years.

On this clone: Its specificity is not known.

The assay was immunoSEQ multiplex PCR, and TCRdb's table has in-frame clones only and misses some. Here the sample spans about 110,000 clones, 85% to 95% being singletons. General observations from the study: Detected in recipient marrow were GvH clones, some of which were first observed in ileum or blood. Within allografts, high graft-versus-host to host-versus-graft clonal ratios were seen among patients with graft-donor T cell macrochimerism.

The germline V gene has CDR1 SGHRS and CDR2 YFSETQ. V lost 1 base, J lost 1 base, and 2 bases stayed unmatched. The CDR3 is 16 amino acids. The receptor's source is a human donor who received an intestinal transplant. This chain connects TRBV5-1 to TRBJ2-2; TRBD2 matches 9 bases. Sequenced material: unstimulated CD8+ T cells sorted from spleen or lymph node cells, taken before intestinal transplant. CDR3 DNA sequence: TGCGCCAGCAGCTTGACTAGCGGGTTGAACACCGGGGAGCTGTTTTTT. Amino acids: CASSLTSGLNTGELFF.